These T cell receptor beta chains were read from a single sample in a study of cytomegalovirus exposure and HLA in healthy donors. Sequencing used immunoSEQ multiplex PCR; TCRdb keeps in-frame clones, though not all of them. The table records under 300,000 clones, around 86% of them present only once. Sequencing was performed on PBMCs. The receptors were sampled from a woman aged 18-35 years in good health and CMV-seronegative. CDR3s include the opening cysteine and the closing phenylalanine or tryptophan.

>TRBV11-2|TRBJ1-1
CASSLEDRVAFF
>TRBV5-1|TRBJ1-3
CASSLPGGNTIYF
>TRBV6-5|TRBJ2-1
CASSYGGAANEQFF
>TRBV2|TRBJ1-4
CASSQGTATNEKLFF
>TRBV6-5|TRBJ1-6
CASSYLADSPLHF
>TRBV7-7|TRBJ1-1
CASSATRNTEAFF
>TRBV6-1|TRBJ2-4
CASSDRAENIQYF
>TRBV21-1|TRBJ1-1
CASSTARTGTEAFF
>TRBV5-4|TRBJ2-7
CASSFDGKAGGEQYF
>TRBV7-7|TRBJ2-1
CASSSSGKGYNEQFF
>TRBV9|TRBJ1-1
CASSPKFGGYNTEAFF
>TRBV5-4|TRBJ1-6
CASSLGTLGDNSPLHF
>TRBV11-3|TRBJ2-1
CASSLAPASGGTEYNEQFF
>TRBV9|TRBJ1-1
CASSVQQGNTEAFF
>TRBV5-6|TRBJ2-3
CASSLKGDRGTDTQYF
>TRBV11-2|TRBJ2-4
CASSDTGQIAKNIQYF
>TRBV7-8|TRBJ2-3
CASSQTGAGDTQYF
>TRBV4-1|TRBJ2-7
CASSQATSGYEQYF
>TRBV9|TRBJ1-6
CASSLGGDGVGSPLHF
>TRBV28|TRBJ2-5
CASSFGGQQETQYF
>TRBV7-2|TRBJ2-7
CASSLDRLYEQYF
>TRBV4-3|TRBJ2-7
CASSPGTGSYEQYF
>TRBV4-3|TRBJ1-1
CASSQDSDRMNTEAFF
>TRBV4-1|TRBJ1-4
CASSNRESSNEKLFF